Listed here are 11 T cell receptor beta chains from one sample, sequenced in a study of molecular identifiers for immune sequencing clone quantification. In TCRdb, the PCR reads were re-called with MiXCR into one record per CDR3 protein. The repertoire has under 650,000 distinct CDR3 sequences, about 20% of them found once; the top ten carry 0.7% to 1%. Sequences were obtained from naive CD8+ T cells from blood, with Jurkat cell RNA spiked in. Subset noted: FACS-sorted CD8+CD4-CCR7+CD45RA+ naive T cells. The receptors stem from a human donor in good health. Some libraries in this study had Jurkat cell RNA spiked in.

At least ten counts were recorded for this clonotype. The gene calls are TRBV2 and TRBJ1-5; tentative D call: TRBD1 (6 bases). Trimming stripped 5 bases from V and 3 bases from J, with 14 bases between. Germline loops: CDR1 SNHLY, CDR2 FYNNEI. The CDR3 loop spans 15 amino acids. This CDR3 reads CASSPLYRDNQPQHF. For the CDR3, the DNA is TGTGCCAGCAGTCCCCTCTACAGGGACAATCAGCCCCAGCATTTT.

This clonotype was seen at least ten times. CDR3 residues: CASSPRGFTDTQYF. In DNA, the CDR3 is TGTGCCAGCAGCCCACGAGGGTTCACAGATACGCAGTATTTT. This rearrangement joins TRBV27 to TRBJ2-3; D may be TRBD2 (5 bases). Germline CDR1 reads MNHEY; CDR2 reads SMNVEV (reference sequence). The CDR3 consists of 14 residues. The ends were cut back, 6 bases at V and 2 bases at J, with 12 bases in the middle.

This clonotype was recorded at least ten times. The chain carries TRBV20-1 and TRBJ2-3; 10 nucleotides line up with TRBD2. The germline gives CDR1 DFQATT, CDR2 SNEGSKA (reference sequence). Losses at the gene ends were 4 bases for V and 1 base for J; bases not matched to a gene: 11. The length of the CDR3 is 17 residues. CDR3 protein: CSAKGVSGRLGTDTQYF. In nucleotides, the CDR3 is TGCAGTGCTAAGGGCGTTAGCGGGAGGCTAGGCACAGATACGCAGTATTTT.

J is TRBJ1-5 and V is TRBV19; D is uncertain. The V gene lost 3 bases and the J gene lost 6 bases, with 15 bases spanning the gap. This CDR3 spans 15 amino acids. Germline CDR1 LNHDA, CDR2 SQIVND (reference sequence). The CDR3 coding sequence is TGTGCCAGTAGTATCTTAGCCAGGCGGGGTCAGCCCCAGCATTTT. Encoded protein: CASSILARRGQPQHF.

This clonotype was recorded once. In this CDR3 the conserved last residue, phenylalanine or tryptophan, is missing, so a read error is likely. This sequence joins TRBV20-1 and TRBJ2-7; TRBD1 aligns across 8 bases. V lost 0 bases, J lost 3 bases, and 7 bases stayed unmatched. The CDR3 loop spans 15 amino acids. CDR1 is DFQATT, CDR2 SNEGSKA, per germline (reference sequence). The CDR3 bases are TGCAGTGCTAGAGAACGGACAGGGACCTTCTACGAGCAGTACCTC. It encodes CSARERTGTFYEQYL.

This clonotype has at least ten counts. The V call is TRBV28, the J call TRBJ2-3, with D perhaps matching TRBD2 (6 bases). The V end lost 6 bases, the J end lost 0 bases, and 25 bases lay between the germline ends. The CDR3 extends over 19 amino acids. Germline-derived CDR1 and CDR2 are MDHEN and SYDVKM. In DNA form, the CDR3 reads TGTGCCAGCAGCAGCCCCTATGCGGGAATAACAACTAGCACAGATACGCAGTATTTT. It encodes CASSSPYAGITTSTDTQYF.

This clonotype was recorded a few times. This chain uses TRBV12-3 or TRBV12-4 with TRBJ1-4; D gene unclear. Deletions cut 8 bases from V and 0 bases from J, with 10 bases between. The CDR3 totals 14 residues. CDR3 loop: CASGLDATNEKLFF. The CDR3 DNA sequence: TGTGCCAGCGGCCTTGATGCAACTAATGAAAAACTGTTTTTT.

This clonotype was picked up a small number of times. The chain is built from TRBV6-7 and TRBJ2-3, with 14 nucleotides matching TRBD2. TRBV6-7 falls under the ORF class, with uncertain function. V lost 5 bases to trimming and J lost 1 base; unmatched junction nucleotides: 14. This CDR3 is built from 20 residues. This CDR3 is CASSLGPPGLAGDGTDTQYF. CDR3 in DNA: TGTGCCAGCAGTCTAGGGCCTCCGGGACTAGCGGGAGATGGCACAGATACGCAGTATTTT.

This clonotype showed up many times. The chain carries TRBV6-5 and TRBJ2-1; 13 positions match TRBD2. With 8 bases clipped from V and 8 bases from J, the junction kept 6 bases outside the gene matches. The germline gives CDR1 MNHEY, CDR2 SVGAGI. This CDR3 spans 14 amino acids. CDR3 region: CASGWTSGSDEQFF. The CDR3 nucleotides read TGTGCCAGCGGGTGGACTAGCGGGAGCGATGAGCAGTTCTTC.

Written as DNA, the CDR3 is TGTGCCACCAGCAGAGTAGGGGACAGGGTTACGTCCGGGGAGCTGTTTTTT. As protein: CATSRVGDRVTSGELFF. The rearrangement joins TRBV15 to TRBJ2-2, with 9 positions matching TRBD1. J was trimmed by 6 bases and V by 1 base; bases with no gene match: 9. Germline loops: CDR1 LNHNV, CDR2 YYDKDF (reference sequence). The length of the CDR3 is 17 residues.

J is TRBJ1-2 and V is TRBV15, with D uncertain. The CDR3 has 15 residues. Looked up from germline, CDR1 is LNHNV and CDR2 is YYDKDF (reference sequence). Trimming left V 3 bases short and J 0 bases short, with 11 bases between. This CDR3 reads CATSRITRTNYGYTF. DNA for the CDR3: TGTGCCACCAGCAGGATAACAAGGACTAACTATGGCTACACCTTC.